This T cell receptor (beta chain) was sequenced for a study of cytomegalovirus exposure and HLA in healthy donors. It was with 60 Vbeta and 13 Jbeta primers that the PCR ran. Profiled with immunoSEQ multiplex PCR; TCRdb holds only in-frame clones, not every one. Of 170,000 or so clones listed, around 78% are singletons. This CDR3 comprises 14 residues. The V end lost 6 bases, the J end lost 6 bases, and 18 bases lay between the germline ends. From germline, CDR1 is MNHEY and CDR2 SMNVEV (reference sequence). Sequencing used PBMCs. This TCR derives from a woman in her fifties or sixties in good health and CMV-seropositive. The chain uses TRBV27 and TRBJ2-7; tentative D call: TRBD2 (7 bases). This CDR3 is CASSGTAGASEQYF. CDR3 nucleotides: TGTGCCAGCAGCGGGACGGCGGGGGCCTCCGAGCAGTACTTC.